The present T cell receptor beta chain was sequenced within a study of T-cell reconstitution after alpha-beta-depleted transplantation in children. The germline gives CDR1 SGHRS, CDR2 YFSETQ. CDR3 length: 22 amino acids. The germline V and J ends were trimmed by 0 bases and 1 base, with 28 bases remaining between them. The authors prepared the TCRbeta library with unique molecular identifiers. One entry per CDR3 protein results from TCRdb running MiXCR on the PCR reads. The sample holds some 440,000 distinct CDR3 sequences; about 16% are singletons and the top ten take around 30%. Notes on the study in general: Expanded clones from the graft, numbering several hundred, reportedly supplied alpha-beta T cells about two months after transplant. T cells produced anew were the main source of T-cell counts and diversity one year after transplant. Recipient T cells and thymic progenitors that survived were the source of the high TCRbeta diversity seen at day 60 in some patients.

A word on this clonotype: The antigen remains unidentified.

This TCR derives from a boy less than two years old who had a stem cell transplant for Wiskott-Aldrich syndrome, so the T cells may come from the graft donor. The rearrangement uses TRBV5-1 and TRBJ2-2; the D gene could be TRBD1 or TRBD2 (6 bases each). Sequencing was performed on PBMCs, mostly from graft donor cells, taken 360 days after TCRalphabeta/CD19-depleted stem cell transplant. The CDR3 protein is CASSLARDKDFGRGRNTGELFF. CDR3 coding DNA: TGCGCCAGCAGCTTGGCCCGGGACAAGGACTTTGGACGGGGGAGGAACACCGGGGAGCTGTTTTTT.